Listed here are 30 T cell receptor beta chains from one sample, sequenced in a study of breast tumors, draining lymph nodes, adjacent tissues. The lymph nodes were axillary draining lymph nodes from breast cancer patients. TCRdb reanalysed the multiplex PCR reads using MiXCR and keeps one entry per CDR3 protein. The repertoire includes about 150,000 distinct CDR3 sequences, around 22% of them detected once, and roughly 2.8% sits in the top ten. Sequenced input: axillary lymph node tissue. These receptors were obtained from a female donor with breast cancer. Some clones in this sample may be carry-over from other donors' samples.

This clonotype was counted ten times or more. The CDR3 loop is CSVEDSDNNEQFF. CDR3 DNA: TGCAGCGTTGAAGATTCAGATAACAATGAGCAGTTCTTC. The chain employs TRBV29-1 and TRBJ2-1; D uncertain. The CDR3 runs 13 residues. The germline V gene encodes CDR1 SQVTM and CDR2 ANQGSEA. V lost 0 bases and J lost 5, with 8 bases in between.

This clonotype was recorded at least ten times. The chain employs TRBV11-2 and TRBJ2-1; 10 positions agree with TRBD2. The CDR3 is 15 residues long. Germline CDR1 and CDR2: SGHAT and FQNNGV. The trim removed 4 bases at V and 6 bases at J, leaving 6 bases unmatched. The CDR3 loop is CASSSLAGVLNEQFF. CDR3 nucleotide sequence: TGTGCCAGCAGCTCCCTAGCGGGGGTCCTCAATGAGCAGTTCTTC. The whole variable domain, filled in from reference TRBV11-2 and TRBJ2-1, reads EAGVAQSPRYKIIEKRQSVAFWCNPISGHATLYWYQQILGQGPKLLIQFQNNGVVDDSQLPKDRFSAERLKGVDSTLKIQPAKLEDSAVYLCASSSLAGVLNEQFFGPGTRLTVL.

The table lists this clonotype with a few counts. The rearrangement links TRBV28 to TRBJ2-6; 7 positions match TRBD1. Germline loops: CDR1 MDHEN, CDR2 SYDVKM. V shed 6 bases and J 0 bases; nucleotides not matched to a gene: 8. There are 17 residues in the CDR3. CDR3 nucleotide sequence: TGTGCCAGCAGCCCGACAGGGTACAGCTCTGGGGCCAACGTCCTGACTTTC. It translates to CASSPTGYSSGANVLTF.

This clonotype has a count of ten or more. The CDR3 sequence is CASSLALGTGFEQYF. The DNA for the CDR3 is TGTGCCAGCAGCTTGGCCCTCGGGACAGGGTTCGAGCAGTACTTC. The chain joins TRBV7-8 to TRBJ2-7, with 9 bases matching TRBD1. J lost 6 bases, V lost 3 bases, and 9 bases had no gene match. The CDR3 spans 15 residues. The germline V gene has CDR1 SGHVS and CDR2 FQNEAQ.

This clonotype was recorded at least ten times. The chain links TRBV2 to TRBJ1-5; D gene ambiguous. There are 15 residues in the CDR3. From germline, CDR1 is SNHLY and CDR2 FYNNEI. Trimming stripped 3 bases from V and 6 bases from J, with 15 bases between. DNA for the CDR3: TGTGCCAGCAGTGATTTGGCAAGCGGTGGTCAGCCCCAGCATTTT. Translation: CASSDLASGGQPQHF.

The gene calls are TRBV27 and TRBJ2-5; D may be TRBD2 (6 bases). Trimming removed 2 bases at V and 0 bases at J, with 10 bases between. CDR1 MNHEY and CDR2 SMNVEV come from the germline V gene (reference sequence). The CDR3 has 15 amino acids. CDR3 sequence: CASSLPVADQETQYF. Here the CDR3 DNA reads TGTGCCAGCAGTTTACCTGTAGCGGACCAAGAGACCCAGTACTTC.

Of note for this clonotype: One base away lies a much larger clone, so this may be a sequencing read error. The genes are TRBV12-3 or TRBV12-4 and TRBJ2-3; no clear D. V gave up 5 bases and J gave up 0 bases, with 12 bases separating them. The CDR3 covers 15 residues. Written as DNA, the CDR3 is TGTGCCAGCAGTCACGACCTTCTTAGCACAGATACGCAGTATTTT. It is translated as CASSHDLLSTDTQYF.

On this clonotype itself: With a much larger clone just one base away, this may be a read error. The chain employs TRBV12-3 or TRBV12-4 and TRBJ1-4; TRBD1 agrees at 8 bases. The CDR3 is 16 residues long. The CDR3 sequence is CASSLMGTGPNEKLLF. The CDR3 DNA is TGTGCCAGCAGCCTAATGGGGACAGGCCCCAATGAAAAACTGCTTTTT.

This clonotype showed up just a few times. A clone one base away is much larger, so this may be a read error. The chain links TRBV7-9 to TRBJ2-3, with D maybe TRBD2 (5 bases). The CDR3 length is 13 residues. Per the germline V gene, CDR1 is SEHNR and CDR2 is FQNEAQ (reference sequence). CDR3 nucleotides: TGTGCCAGCAGCACCGCTAGCACAGATGCGCAGTATTTT. Translating gives CASSTASTDAQYF.

This clonotype was counted many times. The V call is TRBV4-1, the J call TRBJ2-1, with a weak D call TRBD2 (6 bases). Per germline, CDR1 MGHRA and CDR2 YSYEKL. CDR3 length equals 14 residues. Trimming shortened V by 0 bases and J by 10 bases, and 13 bases separated the two germline ends. CDR3 residues: CASSQEPAGGEQFF. The CDR3 DNA reads as TGCGCCAGCAGCCAAGAGCCAGCAGGAGGGGAGCAGTTCTTC.

Ten or more counts support this clonotype. The CDR3 spells CASSTGGRGFTDTQYF. In nucleotides, the CDR3 is TGTGCCAGCAGCACCGGAGGGAGAGGATTCACAGATACGCAGTATTTT. The rearrangement uses TRBV7-9 and TRBJ2-3; TRBD2 might be the D (6 bases). Germline CDR1 and CDR2: SEHNR and FQNEAQ (reference sequence). The CDR3 covers 16 residues. V lost 5 bases and J lost 2, with 17 bases in between.

This clonotype was detected a few times. The chain joins TRBV27 to TRBJ2-7; D might be TRBD1 or TRBD2, each matching 6 bases. Germline V CDR1 and CDR2: MNHEY, SMNVEV (reference sequence). There are 17 residues in the CDR3. The germline V and J ends were trimmed by 2 bases and 2 bases, with 19 bases remaining between them. DNA for the CDR3: TGTGCCAGCAGTTTAAAAATTCCCGGGGGCGGCCCCTACGAGCAGTACTTC. Translated: CASSLKIPGGGPYEQYF.

The sample holds many counts of this clonotype. The chain employs TRBV7-9 and TRBJ1-6, with D unresolved. The germline V and J ends were trimmed by 5 bases and 8 bases, with 10 bases remaining between them. This CDR3 comprises 13 residues. CDR1 and CDR2 from the germline V gene are SEHNR and FQNEAQ (reference sequence). The chain's CDR3 is CASSTLEDSPLHF. The CDR3 DNA is TGTGCCAGCAGCACATTGGAGGATTCACCCCTCCACTTT.

V usage is TRBV18 and J usage is TRBJ2-7; D call uncertain. Per germline, CDR1 KGHSH and CDR2 LQKENI. V was shortened by 1 base and J by 0 bases, with 7 bases between the two germline ends. There are 14 residues in the CDR3. CDR3 nucleotides: TGTGCCAGCTCACCACGGTCAGCCTCCTACGAGCAGTACTTC. Residues: CASSPRSASYEQYF.

Ten or more counts support this clonotype. The junction differs from germline at one of its ends, possibly a read error. The gene calls are TRBV7-7 and TRBJ2-1; no firm D call. CDR3 length: 14 residues. Per the germline V gene, CDR1 is SSHAT and CDR2 is FNYEAQ (reference sequence). Here the CDR3 reads CASSLALSVGEQFF. The CDR3 DNA follows: TGTGCTAGCAGCTTAGCCCTTAGTGTCGGTGAGCAGTTCTTC.

In its sample, this clonotype was seen many times. The chain carries TRBV29-1 and TRBJ1-4; D call uncertain. This CDR3 spans 13 amino acids. Germline V gene sequence: CDR1 SQVTM, CDR2 ANQGSEA. The V end lost 4 bases, the J end lost 7 bases, and 13 bases lay between the germline ends. The CDR3 region is CSVVRQPGEKLFF. CDR3 coding DNA: TGCAGCGTTGTGCGGCAGCCAGGTGAAAAACTGTTTTTT.

This clonotype was seen ten or more times. The CDR3 region is CSARGGLTPYEQYF. The CDR3 bases are TGCAGTGCTAGGGGCGGACTGACTCCGTACGAGCAGTACTTC. This chain connects TRBV20-1 to TRBJ2-7; D is perhaps TRBD2 (5 bases). V was shortened by 3 bases and J by 4 bases, with 16 bases between the two germline ends. Germline lookup yields CDR1 DFQATT and CDR2 SNEGSKA (reference sequence). CDR3 size: 14 residues.

This clonotype was counted at least ten times. The chain uses TRBV7-2 and TRBJ2-5; 7 bases are shared with TRBD2. The CDR3 totals 19 residues. J gave up 5 bases and V 5 bases, and 23 bases lay outside the gene matches. Germline CDR1 and CDR2: SGHTA and FQGNSA. The chain's CDR3 is CASSPAPSGTINPLETQYF. CDR3 sequence (DNA): TGTGCCAGCAGCCCAGCCCCTAGCGGCACCATTAACCCCCTCGAGACCCAGTACTTC.

This clonotype was counted many times. This chain uses TRBV20-1 with TRBJ2-7; TRBD2 matches 13 bases. The junction had 5 bases not matched to a gene; V was cut back by 5 bases and J by 7 bases. The length of the CDR3 is 13 residues. Germline loops: CDR1 DFQATT, CDR2 SNEGSKA (reference sequence). In DNA form, the CDR3 reads TGCAGTGCTGAGGAGGGACTAGCGGGGGAGCAGTACTTC. This gives the protein CSAEEGLAGEQYF.

This clonotype was seen repeatedly, ten times or more. CDR3 in DNA: TGCAGTGCCACTACCGGGCCCCCAGATACGCAGTATTTT. This gives the protein CSATTGPPDTQYF. The chain uses TRBV20-1 and TRBJ2-3; D is undetermined. This CDR3 has 13 amino acids. V was clipped by 6 bases and J by 4 bases, with 14 bases between them. CDR1 is DFQATT, CDR2 SNEGSKA, per germline (reference sequence).

This clonotype was seen at least ten times. This sequence joins TRBV5-1 and TRBJ2-5, with 9 bases that match TRBD2. Germline V gene data show CDR1 as SGHRS and CDR2 as YFSETQ. J was trimmed by 11 bases and V by 4 bases; bases with no gene match: 9. The CDR3 contains 13 residues. The DNA of the CDR3 is TGCGCCAGCAGCGGACCGGGACTAGCCTCGCAGTACTTC. Protein product: CASSGPGLASQYF.

Notes on this clonotype: One base away lies a much larger clone, so this may be a sequencing read error. The CDR3 does not end in the conserved phenylalanine or tryptophan, so this is likely a read error. The rearrangement joins TRBV12-5 to TRBJ2-5; 7 bases align to TRBD1. Germline V gives CDR1 LGHNT, CDR2 FRNRAP. This CDR3 region has 13 residues. Losses at the gene ends were 6 bases for V and 2 bases for J; bases not matched to a gene: 3. CDR3 sequence: CASGSGQQETQYS. The DNA for the CDR3 is TGTGCTAGTGGCTCGGGACAGCAAGAGACCCAGTACTCC.

This clonotype came up many times. The chain employs TRBV15 and TRBJ2-2, with a tentative D call TRBD2 (5 bases). Germline V gives CDR1 LNHNV, CDR2 YYDKDF (reference sequence). CDR3 size: 14 residues. V was clipped by 1 base and J by 6 bases, with 9 bases between them. The CDR3 DNA follows: TGTGCCACCAGCAGAGGAGGGTCACCCGGGGAGCTGTTTTTT. Protein sequence: CATSRGGSPGELFF.

Ten or more counts support this clonotype. The chain joins TRBV2 to TRBJ1-2; D gene unclear. The CDR3 sequence is 14 residues long. Germline CDR1 SNHLY, CDR2 FYNNEI. Trimming shortened V by 6 bases and J by 2 bases, and 13 bases separated the two germline ends. CDR3: CASRGPDLNYGYTF. In nucleotides, the CDR3 is TGTGCCAGCAGAGGACCTGACCTAAACTATGGCTACACCTTC.

The chain combines TRBV28 with TRBJ2-5; 7 nucleotides agree with TRBD1. Germline V gene lookup returns CDR1 MDHEN and CDR2 SYDVKM. The V and J ends lost 6 bases and 6 bases, in that order; junction bases with no gene match: 13. The CDR3 sequence is 15 residues long. Here the CDR3 reads CASRREGQVGKTQYF. The CDR3 DNA reads TGTGCCAGCAGACGCGAAGGACAGGTGGGGAAGACCCAGTACTTC.

This clonotype was observed at least ten times. The chain employs TRBV7-9 and TRBJ2-5; D ambiguous. Deletions cut 4 bases from V and 4 bases from J, with 4 bases between. Germline values: CDR1 SEHNR, CDR2 FQNEAQ (reference sequence). The CDR3 length is 11 residues. CDR3 bases: TGTGCCAGCAGCTCCCGAGAGACCCAGTACTTC. Encoded protein: CASSSRETQYF.

The table lists this clonotype with many counts. This rearrangement joins TRBV6-1 to TRBJ2-5; D ambiguous. Germline V lookup: CDR1 MNHNS, CDR2 SASEGT. V gave up 6 bases and J gave up 5 bases, with 13 bases separating them. The CDR3 extends over 13 amino acids. The CDR3: CASSDLARETQYF. CDR3 sequence (DNA): TGTGCCAGCAGCGACTTAGCCCGGGAGACCCAGTACTTC.

This clonotype was seen at least ten times. The chain uses TRBV3-1 and TRBJ1-6, with 9 bases aligning to TRBD1. Trimming took 6 bases from V and 8 from J; bases not matched to a gene: 11. This CDR3 is built from 16 residues. Germline V CDR1 and CDR2: LGHDT, YNNKEL (reference sequence). CDR3 sequence (DNA): TGTGCCAGCAGGCAACGACAGGGGGGGGTTGATTCACCCCTCCACTTT. Its translation is CASRQRQGGVDSPLHF.

Note on this clonotype: A much larger clone differs by one base, so this may be a read error. CDR3 DNA sequence: TGTGCCAGCAGTGAATGGGCAGGGAGAGAGACCCAGTACTTC. Its protein is CASSEWAGRETQYF. V usage is TRBV2 and J usage is TRBJ2-5; tentatively, D is TRBD1 or TRBD2 (5 bases each). Germline values: CDR1 SNHLY, CDR2 FYNNEI. Trimming cost V 2 bases and J 4 bases, with 11 bases left between them. This CDR3 has 14 amino acids.

Many counts were recorded for this clonotype. A read error may account for a junction end that differs from germline. This sequence joins TRBV7-9 and TRBJ2-3, with 7 bases lining up with TRBD2. Germline CDR1 reads SEHNR; CDR2 reads FQNEAQ (reference sequence). The CDR3 length is 16 residues. The CDR3 is CTSSLAASGFTDTQYF. In DNA, the CDR3 is TGTACCAGCAGCTTAGCTGCTAGCGGTTTCACAGATACGCAGTATTTT.